The 21 T cell receptor beta chains listed next were all sequenced from one sample in a study of blood T cell repertoires in COVID-19. The assay was immunoSEQ multiplex PCR, and TCRdb's table has in-frame clones only and misses some. Of fewer than 100,000 clones listed, 75% to 85% are singletons. Material: peripheral blood. All receptors derive from a woman in her forties or fifties with acute or convalescent COVID-19.

This chain joins TRBV7-9 and TRBJ1-4, with 7 bases that match TRBD1. Losses at the gene ends were 5 bases for V and 1 base for J; bases not matched to a gene: 4. The V gene's germline CDR1 is SEHNR and CDR2 FQNEAQ (reference sequence). The CDR3 is 15 residues long. The CDR3 coding sequence is TGTGCCAGCAGCCCACGGACAGGAACTAATGAAAAACTGTTTTTT. Its protein is CASSPRTGTNEKLFF.

The CDR3 here is CASSQDSIPIPTGELFF. The CDR3 DNA sequence: TGTGCCAGCAGCCAGGACTCGATCCCTATCCCCACCGGGGAGCTGTTTTTT. The chain couples TRBV5-6 to TRBJ2-2; maybe TRBD2 (5 bases). This CDR3 contains 17 residues. Trimming left V 4 bases short and J 4 bases short, with 20 bases between. Germline CDR1 SGHDT, CDR2 YYEEEE.

The chain joins TRBV7-8 to TRBJ2-5; TRBD2 aligns across 8 bases. CDR3 length: 19 amino acids. Trimming cost V 5 bases and J 2 bases; bases outside gene matches: 19. The germline gives CDR1 SGHVS, CDR2 FQNEAQ. In DNA, the CDR3 is TGTGCCAGCAGCCCCCACCGGCTTCGCGGGAGGAAAATTCAAGAGACCCAGTACTTC. As protein: CASSPHRLRGRKIQETQYF.

The rearrangement uses TRBV5-3 and TRBJ2-3; TRBD1 matches at 7 bases. TRBV5-3 is treated as an ORF (open reading frame) with a function not yet certain. The CDR3 covers 17 residues. Trimming removed 6 bases from V and 5 bases from J; junction bases left unmatched: 18. The CDR3, as DNA: TGTGCCAGAACTACCCCCTGTCGGGACAGCCAGAGAGATACGCAGTATTTT. As protein: CARTTPCRDSQRDTQYF.

The sample holds a few counts of this clone. J is TRBJ2-3 and V is TRBV6-1, with 7 positions matching TRBD2. The CDR3 is made up of 15 amino acids. With V trimmed by 3 bases and J by 6 bases, 9 bases remained unmatched. Germline-derived CDR1 and CDR2 are MNHNS and SASEGT. CDR3 sequence (DNA): TGTGCCAGCAGTGAGGGAGGGGAATCGTGGGATACGCAGTATTTT. Residues: CASSEGGESWDTQYF.

This CDR3 is CASSFNGQDYNEQFF. The CDR3 DNA follows: TGTGCCAGCAGCTTCAACGGACAGGACTACAATGAGCAGTTCTTC. The chain employs TRBV3-1 (or the pseudogene TRBV3-2) and TRBJ2-1, with 7 nucleotides matching TRBD1. Trimming cost V 5 bases and J 3 bases; bases outside gene matches: 7. Germline values: CDR1 LGHDT, CDR2 YNNKEL (reference sequence). The CDR3 extends over 15 amino acids.

This sequence joins TRBV30 and TRBJ1-1; 7 bases match TRBD1. The V gene's germline CDR1 is GTSNPN and CDR2 SVGIG (reference sequence). This CDR3 has 15 residues. The junction had 11 bases not matched to a gene; V was cut back by 0 bases and J by 7 bases. The CDR3: CAWSVYRGQPFEAFF. CDR3 coding DNA: TGTGCCTGGAGTGTGTACCGGGGACAGCCGTTTGAAGCTTTCTTT.

The chain combines TRBV19 with TRBJ2-4; D not resolved. Germline-derived CDR1 and CDR2 are LNHDA and SQIVND (reference sequence). This CDR3 comprises 15 residues. The CDR3 DNA is TGTGACCCAGATGAGGTGGTAGAAGCCAAAAACATTCAGTACTTC. This sequence encodes CDPDEVVEAKNIQYF.

This clone appeared a few times. This chain joins TRBV5-1 and TRBJ1-4; unclear D gene. This CDR3 has 14 amino acids. Germline loops: CDR1 SGHRS, CDR2 YFSETQ. Trimming took 5 bases from V and 0 from J, leaving 8 bases between them. CDR3: CASRAVTTNEKLFF. CDR3 sequence (DNA): TGCGCCAGCAGGGCAGTAACAACTAATGAAAAACTGTTTTTT.

The chain joins TRBV6-2 or TRBV6-3 to TRBJ2-7, with TRBD2 matching 8 bases. The CDR3 sequence is 15 residues long. Germline CDR1 and CDR2: MNHEY and SVGEGT. Germline trimming cut 2 bases from V and 4 bases from J; bases unmatched to any gene: 7. CDR3 DNA: TGTGCCAGCAGTTACACCACTAGCGGACAATACGAGCAGTACTTC. Amino acid sequence: CASSYTTSGQYEQYF.

The chain employs TRBV4-1 and TRBJ2-2, with D possibly TRBD2 on 5 matching bases. V lost 4 bases to trimming and J lost 6 bases, with 12 bases between them. Germline V gene lookup returns CDR1 MGHRA and CDR2 YSYEKL. This CDR3 has 14 residues. The CDR3 sequence is CASSRRTSSGELFF. Here the CDR3 DNA reads TGCGCCAGCAGCCGCAGGACTTCGTCCGGGGAGCTGTTTTTT.

CDR3 amino acids: CASRIREYSNQPQHF. As DNA, the CDR3 is TGTGCCAGCAGAATCCGGGAATATAGCAATCAGCCCCAGCATTTT. The chain joins TRBV6-5 to TRBJ1-5; D ambiguous. This CDR3 is built from 15 residues. Per germline, CDR1 MNHEY and CDR2 SVGAGI. V shed 6 bases and J shed 0 bases, with 12 bases lying between them.

This clone was seen a few times. The chain has TRBV6-5 and TRBJ1-4; D remains unclear. Trimming took off 5 bases at V and 9 bases at J, with 19 bases between the two ends. The CDR3 has 15 residues. Looked up from germline, CDR1 is MNHEY and CDR2 is SVGAGI. DNA of the CDR3: TGTGCCAGCAGTCTCCAGCCGGAGAGTGTGCAAAAACTGTTTTTT. It yields the protein CASSLQPESVQKLFF.

This clone showed up just a few times. The chain employs TRBV10-3 and TRBJ2-3, with TRBD1 matching over 9 bases. The CDR3 spans 16 residues. Unmatched junction bases numbered 7, after V lost 4 bases and J lost 2 bases. The germline V gene has CDR1 ENHRY and CDR2 SYGVKD. In DNA form, the CDR3 reads TGTGCCATCAGTGGGGCCCGGGACAGGGACACAGATACGCAGTATTTT. Translating it yields CAISGARDRDTDTQYF.

The rearrangement uses TRBV5-6 and TRBJ1-5, with D possibly TRBD1 on 5 matching bases. V lost 2 bases to trimming and J lost 1 base, with 13 bases between them. CDR1 SGHDT and CDR2 YYEEEE come from the germline V gene. There are 16 residues in the CDR3. DNA for the CDR3: TGTGCCAGCAGCTTTAAGGGGTCTAGGAGCAATCAGCCCCAGCATTTT. Its translation is CASSFKGSRSNQPQHF. Based on the CDR3 plus reference TRBV5-6 and TRBJ1-5, the full variable domain is DAGVTQSPTHLIKTRGQQVTLRCSPKSGHDTVSWYQQALGQGPQFIFQYYEEEERQRGNFPDRFSGHQFPNYSSELNVNALLLGDSALYLCASSFKGSRSNQPQHFGDGTRLSIL.

The chain combines TRBV19 with TRBJ1-1; maybe TRBD1 (6 bases). This CDR3 region has 14 residues. V was clipped by 3 bases and J by 2 bases, with 10 bases between them. Germline CDR1 reads LNHDA; CDR2 reads SQIVND (reference sequence). In nucleotides, the CDR3 is TGTGCCAGTAGTATTGGACAGCCAAACACTGAAGCTTTCTTT. It translates to CASSIGQPNTEAFF. The full variable domain, with the rest looked up from reference TRBV19 and TRBJ1-1, is DGGITQSPKYLFRKEGQNVTLSCEQNLNHDAMYWYRQDPGQGLRLIYYSQIVNDFQKGDIAEGYSVSREKKESFPLTVTSAQKNPTAFYLCASSIGQPNTEAFFGQGTRLTVV.

The rearrangement uses TRBV7-5 and TRBJ1-1; the D call of TRBD1 is as the table states it, not checked on the DNA. TRBV7-5 is a pseudogene locus. The CDR3 is 15 residues long. The CDR3 sequence is CVPKPDRGGTREAFF. The CDR3 bases are TGTGTTCCTAAGCCCGACAGGGGAGGGACAAGAGAAGCTTTCTTT.

The chain links TRBV27 to TRBJ2-1, with TRBD2 matching 14 bases. V was clipped by 5 bases and J by 2 bases; unmatched bases: 2. The CDR3 is 16 amino acids. CDR1 and CDR2 from the germline V gene are MNHEY and SMNVEV (reference sequence). CDR3 loop: CASSRTSGRTYNEQFF. In DNA form, the CDR3 reads TGTGCCAGCAGTAGGACTAGCGGGAGGACCTACAATGAGCAGTTCTTC.

This chain links TRBV2 with TRBJ2-7; 8 nucleotides align to TRBD2. Trimming at V came to 10 bases and at J to 2 bases, leaving 16 bases not matched to a gene. Germline lookup yields CDR1 SNHLY and CDR2 FYNNEI. This CDR3 is built from 16 residues. DNA for the CDR3: TGTGCCAACTCCCTCCAGCGGGAGACGGGGACCTACGAGCAGTACTTC. Protein product: CANSLQRETGTYEQYF.

This sequence joins TRBV2 and TRBJ1-4; 7 bases fit TRBD1. V was clipped by 6 bases and J by 3 bases; unmatched bases: 4. This CDR3 is built from 14 residues. Germline assignment: CDR1 SNHLY and CDR2 FYNNEI. CDR3 nucleotide sequence: TGTGCCAGCAGGAGGGGGCCGGCTAATGAAAAACTGTTTTTT. It specifies CASRRGPANEKLFF.

This clone was counted at least ten times. The rearrangement uses TRBV7-9 and TRBJ2-7; D is possibly TRBD2 (6 bases). The CDR3 has 15 residues. Looked up from germline, CDR1 is SEHNR and CDR2 is FQNEAQ (reference sequence). Trimming pared 4 bases from V and 1 base from J, leaving 14 bases between. The CDR3 nucleotides are TGTGCCAGCAGCTCCACGGGACTGCGATCCTACGAGCAGTACTTC. Translating it yields CASSSTGLRSYEQYF.